The next 27 T cell receptor beta chains were all read from a single sample in a study of cytomegalovirus exposure and HLA in healthy donors. PCR amplification relied on 60 Vbeta primers (plus 13 Jbeta primers). Assay used: immunoSEQ multiplex PCR; TCRdb lists only in-frame clones, some missing. The data show around 190,000 clones, roughly four fifths seen once. Source material: PBMCs. These receptors were collected from a man under 40 in good health and CMV-seronegative.

This rearrangement joins TRBV13 to TRBJ1-5; no clear D. The CDR3 loop spans 15 amino acids. Germline V lookup: CDR1 PRHDT, CDR2 FYEKMQ (reference sequence). V lost 0 bases, J lost 2 bases, and 8 bases lay in between. The DNA for the CDR3 is TGTGCCAGCAGCTTAGGGCAGTTTGGCAATCAGCCCCAGCATTTT. Amino acid sequence: CASSLGQFGNQPQHF.

The J gene is TRBJ2-7, the V gene TRBV25-1, with 7 bases that match TRBD1. This CDR3 region has 13 residues. The trim removed 1 base at V and 6 bases at J, leaving 3 bases unmatched. Per the germline V gene, CDR1 is MGHDK and CDR2 is SYGVNS. The CDR3 protein is CASSEWSGGEQYF. The CDR3 DNA follows: TGTGCCAGCAGTGAATGGTCAGGGGGCGAGCAGTACTTC.

The V and J genes are TRBV5-6 and TRBJ1-5, with D perhaps matching TRBD1 (5 bases). CDR1 and CDR2 from the germline V gene are SGHDT and YYEEEE. Trimming removed 4 bases at V and 2 bases at J, with 13 bases between. The CDR3 covers 15 residues. CDR3 nucleotide sequence: TGTGCCAGCAGCCAGGGTGTGTCTCGCAATCAGCCCCAGCATTTT. Its protein product is CASSQGVSRNQPQHF.

The chain is built from TRBV9 and TRBJ2-3; possible D gene TRBD2, 6 bases. The CDR3 is 16 residues long. Germline loops: CDR1 SGDLS, CDR2 YYNGEE. Trimming cost V 0 bases and J 2 bases, with 13 bases left between them. CDR3 sequence: CASSVAGRGYTDTQYF. For the CDR3, the DNA is TGTGCCAGCAGCGTAGCCGGGCGGGGATACACAGATACGCAGTATTTT.

Remarks on this clone: Other DNA sequences in the same sample also yield this CDR3. CDR3 loop: CASSVRGNQPQHF. CDR3 nucleotide sequence: TGTGCCAGCAGCGTCCGAGGAAATCAGCCCCAGCATTTT. This chain links TRBV7-2 with TRBJ1-5; D is unclear. This CDR3 spans 13 amino acids. The V end lost 5 bases, the J end lost 4 bases, and 9 bases lay between the germline ends. CDR1 is SGHTA and CDR2 is FQGNSA in the germline V gene.

This chain links TRBV18 with TRBJ1-2; no reliable D call. The CDR3 spans 12 residues. CDR1 and CDR2 from the germline V gene are KGHSH and LQKENI. V lost 5 bases to trimming and J lost 3 bases, with 7 bases between them. CDR3 sequence reads: CASSIQDYGYTF. The CDR3 DNA reads as TGTGCCAGCTCAATCCAGGACTATGGCTACACCTTC.

The chain has TRBV7-2 and TRBJ1-4; a weak D match, TRBD1 (6 bases). CDR3 length equals 14 residues. CDR1 SGHTA and CDR2 FQGNSA come from the germline V gene. The ends were cut back, 2 bases at V and 8 bases at J, with 12 bases in the middle. The CDR3: CASSLNRVEEKLFF. The CDR3 DNA follows: TGTGCCAGCAGCTTAAACAGGGTTGAAGAAAAACTGTTTTTT.

The rearrangement links TRBV7-9 to TRBJ2-3; TRBD2 matches 8 bases. This CDR3 has 14 residues. Trimming removed 8 bases from V and 0 bases from J; junction bases left unmatched: 4. CDR1 is SEHNR and CDR2 is FQNEAQ in the germline V gene (reference sequence). The CDR3 region is CASGTSGSTDTQYF. The CDR3 DNA sequence: TGTGCCAGCGGAACTAGCGGTAGCACAGATACGCAGTATTTT.

The chain is built from TRBV5-6 and TRBJ2-5, with TRBD1 identical over 9 bases. This CDR3 has 15 amino acids. The germline gives CDR1 SGHDT, CDR2 YYEEEE. V dropped 4 bases and J dropped 5; count of bases not matched to a gene: 9. The CDR3 protein is CASSRGTGRGETQYF. As DNA, the CDR3 is TGTGCCAGCAGCAGAGGGACAGGGAGGGGGGAGACCCAGTACTTC.

The chain joins TRBV10-3 to TRBJ1-3, with no clear D. This CDR3 contains 15 residues. The V end was cut by 7 bases, the J end by 1 base, with 14 bases between. In germline, CDR1 is ENHRY, CDR2 SYGVKD. The DNA for the CDR3 is TGTGCCATCATTGACAAGAAAACATCTGGAAACACCATATATTTT. The encoded protein is CAIIDKKTSGNTIYF.

The chain has TRBV14 and TRBJ2-5; D is unresolved. The CDR3 length is 14 residues. The ends were cut back, 8 bases at V and 5 bases at J, with 18 bases in the middle. Germline CDR1 reads SGHDN; CDR2 reads FVKESK. The CDR3 region has the DNA TGTGCCAGCGGAAGAAAGGAGCGCTGGGAGACCCAGTACTTC. Its translation: CASGRKERWETQYF. Complete variable domain (other parts from reference TRBV14 and TRBJ2-5): EAGVTQFPSHSVIEKGQTVTLRCDPISGHDNLYWYRRVMGKEIKFLLHFVKESKQDESGMPNNRFLAERTGGTYSTLKVQPAELEDSGVYFCASGRKERWETQYFGPGTRLLVL.

V gene TRBV6-5 combines with J gene TRBJ2-1; D gene uncertain. CDR1 is MNHEY and CDR2 is SVGAGI in the germline V gene. Deletions cut 8 bases from V and 5 bases from J, with 10 bases between. The CDR3 is made up of 12 amino acids. CDR3 DNA: TGTGCCAGCGTTACAGCAAACAATGAGCAGTTCTTC. It codes for CASVTANNEQFF.

This clone showed up just once. The gene calls are TRBV6-6 and TRBJ2-7, with 9 bases fitting TRBD2. V lost 6 bases, J lost 3 bases, and 9 bases stayed unmatched. CDR3 length: 15 amino acids. Germline V CDR1 and CDR2: MNHNY, SVGAGI (reference sequence). The CDR3 loop reads CASSHRLAESYEQYF. CDR3 DNA sequence: TGTGCCAGCAGCCACCGACTAGCGGAGAGCTACGAGCAGTACTTC.

The chain couples TRBV7-3 to TRBJ2-5; 7 bases fit TRBD2. The length of the CDR3 is 13 residues. The junction had 1 base not matched to a gene; V was cut back by 5 bases and J by 1 base. In germline, CDR1 is SGHTA, CDR2 FQGTGA. CDR3 sequence reads: CASSRGSQETQYF. The CDR3 nucleotides are TGTGCCAGCAGCCGCGGGAGCCAAGAGACCCAGTACTTC.

The chain employs TRBV27 and TRBJ2-1, with TRBD2 as a possible D gene (6 bases). V lost 4 bases to trimming and J lost 2 bases, with 9 bases between them. This CDR3 is 14 amino acids long. Germline lookup yields CDR1 MNHEY and CDR2 SMNVEV (reference sequence). The CDR3, as DNA: TGTGCCAGCAGTTGGGGAGGCCCCTACAATGAGCAGTTCTTC. Its translation is CASSWGGPYNEQFF.

The chain employs TRBV7-3 and TRBJ2-1; a possible D gene is TRBD2 (5 bases). Trimming removed 2 bases at V and 7 bases at J, with 24 bases between. Per the germline V gene, CDR1 is SGHTA and CDR2 is FQGTGA. CDR3 size: 18 residues. The CDR3 DNA reads as TGTGCCAGCAGCTTATTTGGTCGCGGCCAACTAGGACGGAATGAGCAGTTCTTC. Protein sequence: CASSLFGRGQLGRNEQFF.

V usage is TRBV29-1 and J usage is TRBJ1-1; possible D gene TRBD1, 6 bases. The CDR3 length is 11 residues. Trimming removed 5 bases from V and 6 bases from J, with 10 bases in between. Looked up from germline, CDR1 is SQVTM and CDR2 is ANQGSEA. CDR3 DNA sequence: TGCAGCGTTCCCTCAGGGGCTGAAGCTTTCTTT. Translating it yields CSVPSGAEAFF.

This chain links TRBV28 with TRBJ2-5; possibly TRBD1 for D (7 bases). The J call may be wrong; the DNA end is better matched by TRBJ2-7. Germline CDR1 reads MDHEN; CDR2 reads SYDVKM. The CDR3 spans 14 residues. The CDR3 nucleotides are TGTGCCAGCAGTTTTTTACAGGGGACTTACGAGCAGTACTTC. Protein product: CASSFLQGTYEQYF.

V and J are TRBV19 and TRBJ2-7; TRBD1 matches 9 bases. Germline values: CDR1 LNHDA, CDR2 SQIVND (reference sequence). The CDR3 consists of 15 residues. The J segment lost 2 bases and the V segment lost 6 bases, leaving 8 bases of the junction unmatched. Here the CDR3 reads CASRTETGGAYEQYF. The CDR3 DNA is TGTGCCAGTAGAACCGAAACAGGGGGCGCCTACGAGCAGTACTTC.

The rearrangement uses TRBV19 and TRBJ2-3; TRBD2 aligns across 13 bases. This CDR3 spans 14 amino acids. Per germline, CDR1 LNHDA and CDR2 SQIVND (reference sequence). V gave up 3 bases and J gave up 9 bases; unmatched junction bases: 3. The CDR3 region has the DNA TGTGCCAGTAGTATCCCGGGACTAGCGGGGACGCAGTATTTT. This encodes CASSIPGLAGTQYF.

J is TRBJ1-5 and V is TRBV6-5; TRBD1 matches at 8 bases. Germline assignment: CDR1 MNHEY and CDR2 SVGAGI. The length of the CDR3 is 15 residues. V shed 6 bases and J 4 bases; nucleotides not matched to a gene: 8. The chain's CDR3 is CASRPRQGWNQPQHF. Here the CDR3 DNA reads TGTGCCAGCAGACCCCGACAGGGGTGGAATCAGCCCCAGCATTTT.

This clone appeared a few times. V and J are TRBV18 and TRBJ2-7, with D possibly matching TRBD2 (6 bases). The V end lost 3 bases, the J end lost 0 bases, and 9 bases lay between the germline ends. Germline CDR1 reads KGHSH; CDR2 reads LQKENI. The CDR3 length is 14 residues. The CDR3 nucleotides read TGTGCCAGCTCACCGGGAGGTCCCTCCTACGAGCAGTACTTC. This encodes CASSPGGPSYEQYF.

The rearrangement links TRBV4-2 to TRBJ2-1; 11 bases align to TRBD2. The length of the CDR3 is 16 residues. The germline CDR1 and CDR2 sequences are LGHNA and YNFKEQ. The junction had 5 bases not matched to a gene; V was cut back by 0 bases and J by 7 bases. The CDR3 region has the DNA TGTGCCAGCAGCCAAGAACTAGCGGGAGTACGAAATGAGCAGTTCTTC. It specifies CASSQELAGVRNEQFF.

This chain uses TRBV27 with TRBJ1-2; possibly TRBD1 for D (5 bases). This CDR3 comprises 13 residues. The germline V and J ends were trimmed by 3 bases and 5 bases, with 10 bases remaining between them. Germline CDR1 is MNHEY and CDR2 is SMNVEV (reference sequence). The CDR3, as DNA: TGTGCCAGCAGTTTTGGGCAGGGATATGGCTACACCTTC. Its protein product is CASSFGQGYGYTF.

The rearrangement links TRBV10-2 to TRBJ2-1, with TRBD2 matching 9 bases. This CDR3 has 15 residues. Germline assignment: CDR1 WSHSY and CDR2 SAAADI. Losses at the gene ends were 6 bases for V and 0 bases for J; bases not matched to a gene: 3. CDR3 DNA sequence: TGCGCCAGCAGGATTAGCGGGAGCTCCTACAATGAGCAGTTCTTC. Encoded protein: CASRISGSSYNEQFF.

The rearrangement joins TRBV7-8 to TRBJ2-7; 12 nucleotides align to TRBD2. J gave up 6 bases and V 3 bases, and 3 bases lay outside the gene matches. Germline V lookup: CDR1 SGHVS, CDR2 FQNEAQ. This CDR3 is built from 14 residues. The chain's CDR3 is CASSFWTSGTEQYF. The CDR3 DNA sequence: TGTGCCAGCAGCTTCTGGACTAGCGGGACCGAGCAGTACTTC. Complete variable domain (other parts from reference TRBV7-8 and TRBJ2-7): GAGVSQSPRYKVAKRGQDVALRCDPISGHVSLFWYQQALGQGPEFLTYFQNEAQLDKSGLPSDRFFAERPEGSVSTLKIQRTQQEDSAVYLCASSFWTSGTEQYFGPGTRLTVT.

The rearrangement joins TRBV7-9 to TRBJ1-5; a weak D match, TRBD1 (6 bases). V lost 5 bases and J lost 6, with 11 bases in between. This CDR3 has 13 residues. Germline CDR1 reads SEHNR; CDR2 reads FQNEAQ (reference sequence). CDR3: CASSPTGSQPQHF. CDR3 bases: TGTGCCAGCAGCCCAACAGGGAGTCAGCCCCAGCATTTT.